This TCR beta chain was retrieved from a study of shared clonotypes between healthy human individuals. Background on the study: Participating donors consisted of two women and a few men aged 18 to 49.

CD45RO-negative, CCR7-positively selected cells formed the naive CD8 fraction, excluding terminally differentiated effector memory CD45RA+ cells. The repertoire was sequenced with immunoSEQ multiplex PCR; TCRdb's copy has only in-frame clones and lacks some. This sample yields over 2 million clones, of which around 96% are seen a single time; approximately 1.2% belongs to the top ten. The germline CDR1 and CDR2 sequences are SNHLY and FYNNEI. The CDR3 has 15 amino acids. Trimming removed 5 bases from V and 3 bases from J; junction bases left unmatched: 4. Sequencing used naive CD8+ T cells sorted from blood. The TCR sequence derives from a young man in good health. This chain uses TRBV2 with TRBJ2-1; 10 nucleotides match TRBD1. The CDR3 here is CASSWTGGVYNEQFF. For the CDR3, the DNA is TGTGCCAGCAGTTGGACAGGGGGTGTCTACAATGAGCAGTTCTTC.